Below are 27 T cell receptor beta chains sequenced from a single sample in a study of blood T cell repertoires in COVID-19. The data were produced by immunoSEQ multiplex PCR, yet TCRdb's version contains in-frame clones alone and is incomplete. The profile shows 200,000 to 250,000 clones, roughly four fifths of them singletons. The sample consisted of peripheral blood. The source is a woman older than 75 with acute or convalescent COVID-19.

The rearrangement uses TRBV7-2 and TRBJ1-2; D might be TRBD1 (5 bases). Germline V gene data show CDR1 as SGHTA and CDR2 as FQGNSA. The CDR3 is made up of 17 amino acids. The germline V and J ends were trimmed by 1 base and 6 bases, with 21 bases remaining between them. The CDR3 DNA sequence: TGTGCCAGCAGCTTAGGGGGTGTCGGGGGAGCCGTGAATGGCTACACCTTC. Translation gives CASSLGGVGGAVNGYTF.

The V gene is TRBV7-9, the J gene TRBJ1-1; unclear D gene. The CDR3 is 13 residues long. Germline V CDR1 and CDR2: SEHNR, FQNEAQ (reference sequence). V dropped 1 base and J dropped 4 bases, with 7 bases sitting between them. CDR3 amino acids: CASSLVQFTEAFF. As DNA, the CDR3 is TGTGCCAGCAGCTTAGTACAGTTCACTGAAGCTTTCTTT.

V usage is TRBV7-3 and J usage is TRBJ1-1, with 10 bases matching TRBD1. V shed 3 bases and J 0 bases; nucleotides not matched to a gene: 7. The CDR3 is 17 residues long. Germline CDR1 reads SGHTA; CDR2 reads FQGTGA. CDR3 bases: TGTGCCAGCAGCTTGTTGGGACAGGGGAAAATGAACACTGAAGCTTTCTTT. It codes for CASSLLGQGKMNTEAFF.

This rearrangement joins TRBV6-1 to TRBJ2-7; weak D call: TRBD2 (7 bases). Germline CDR1 and CDR2: MNHNS and SASEGT. V dropped 1 base and J dropped 2 bases, with 18 bases sitting between them. The CDR3 contains 17 residues. This CDR3 reads CASSEVGGALPPYEQYF. The CDR3 nucleotides read TGTGCCAGCAGTGAAGTAGGGGGGGCTCTACCTCCCTACGAGCAGTACTTC.

The chain couples TRBV20-1 to TRBJ2-1; 8 bases map to TRBD2. The trim removed 5 bases at V and 10 bases at J, leaving 4 bases unmatched. From germline, CDR1 is DFQATT and CDR2 SNEGSKA (reference sequence). This CDR3 has 11 residues. The CDR3 DNA sequence: TGCAGTGCTTCTGGGACTAGAGAGCAGTTCTTC. Translated: CSASGTREQFF.

The rearrangement links TRBV9 to TRBJ2-3; 10 nucleotides line up with TRBD1. Unmatched junction bases numbered 11, after V lost 3 bases and J lost 1 base. The germline V gene encodes CDR1 SGDLS and CDR2 YYNGEE. The CDR3 has 18 residues. In DNA, the CDR3 is TGTGCCAGCAGCGGCAGACAGGGGGCGAAACGACGCACAGATACGCAGTATTTT. Its protein is CASSGRQGAKRRTDTQYF.

This clone showed up just once. The genes are TRBV6-5 and TRBJ2-1; 8 nucleotides align to TRBD2. Germline CDR1 is MNHEY and CDR2 is SVGAGI. The CDR3 consists of 13 residues. The J segment lost 5 bases and the V segment lost 11 bases, leaving 8 bases of the junction unmatched. CDR3 coding DNA: TGTGCCGGACCCGCGGGAGGACACAATGAGCAGTTCTTC. It encodes CAGPAGGHNEQFF.

V usage is TRBV11-2 and J usage is TRBJ2-2; D is uncertain. Germline values: CDR1 SGHAT, CDR2 FQNNGV. The V gene lost 3 bases and the J gene lost 7 bases, with 6 bases spanning the gap. CDR3 size: 12 residues. The CDR3, as DNA: TGTGCCAGCAGCTTGAGGTTCGGGGAGCTGTTTTTT. Amino acid sequence: CASSLRFGELFF.

V usage is TRBV5-1 and J usage is TRBJ2-5, with D possibly TRBD1 on 5 matching bases. The CDR3 contains 14 residues. Trimming pared 3 bases from V and 5 bases from J, leaving 14 bases between. The V gene's germline CDR1 is SGHRS and CDR2 YFSETQ. The CDR3 loop is CASSYDWGTETQYF. CDR3 nucleotides: TGCGCCAGCAGCTATGACTGGGGCACGGAGACCCAGTACTTC. Drawing the rest from reference TRBV5-1 and TRBJ2-5, the complete variable domain is KAGVTQTPRYLIKTRGQQVTLSCSPISGHRSVSWYQQTPGQGLQFLFEYFSETQRNKGNFPGRFSGRQFSNSRSEMNVSTLELGDSALYLCASSYDWGTETQYFGPGTRLLVL.

This chain joins TRBV6-1 and TRBJ2-2; 14 nucleotides agree with TRBD2. The ends lost 4 bases at V and 1 base at J; junction bases unmatched: 2. The CDR3 loop spans 17 amino acids. Germline CDR1 MNHNS, CDR2 SASEGT. The CDR3 loop is CASSAGTSGGNTGELFF. The CDR3 nucleotides read TGTGCCAGCAGTGCCGGGACTAGCGGGGGGAACACCGGGGAGCTGTTTTTT.

This sequence joins TRBV28 and TRBJ2-4; possibly TRBD2 for D (6 bases). CDR3 length equals 14 residues. Germline V gene data show CDR1 as MDHEN and CDR2 as SYDVKM. Trimming removed 6 bases from V and 0 bases from J, with 9 bases in between. This CDR3 reads CASSPGVAKNIQYF. CDR3 DNA: TGTGCCAGCAGCCCGGGGGTAGCCAAAAACATTCAGTACTTC.

This chain joins TRBV7-9 and TRBJ1-6; 7 positions agree with TRBD1. The CDR3 spans 15 residues. The junction had 4 bases not matched to a gene; V was cut back by 5 bases and J by 3 bases. Germline V gene sequence: CDR1 SEHNR, CDR2 FQNEAQ (reference sequence). The CDR3 reads CASSPGGDYNSPLHF. The CDR3 DNA follows: TGTGCCAGCAGCCCAGGGGGTGACTATAATTCACCCCTCCACTTT.

The J gene is TRBJ1-1, the V gene TRBV10-1; tentative D call: TRBD1 (5 bases). The V end was cut by 1 base, the J end by 1 base, with 10 bases between. This CDR3 is 15 amino acids long. The germline CDR1 and CDR2 sequences are WNHNN and SYGVQD (reference sequence). CDR3 residues: CASSECGAQNTEAFF. CDR3 DNA sequence: TGCGCCAGCAGTGAGTGTGGGGCCCAGAACACTGAAGCTTTCTTT.

This clone has only one observation. The chain has TRBV7-2 and TRBJ1-6; 9 nucleotides match TRBD1. Per germline, CDR1 SGHTA and CDR2 FQGNSA. The CDR3 runs to 14 residues. The V and J ends lost 5 bases and 8 bases, in that order; junction bases with no gene match: 4. CDR3 DNA sequence: TGTGCCAGCAGCCAGGGACAGGGATATTCACCCCTCCACTTT. Translating it yields CASSQGQGYSPLHF.

The chain joins TRBV5-1 to TRBJ1-2, with 8 bases fitting TRBD1. The CDR3 sequence is 13 residues long. Germline trimming cut 6 bases from V and 6 bases from J; bases unmatched to any gene: 7. Germline CDR1 and CDR2: SGHRS and YFSETQ. The CDR3 nucleotides read TGCGCCAGCAACATAGGACAGGGTCATGGCTACACCTTC. Protein sequence: CASNIGQGHGYTF.

This chain links TRBV7-9 with TRBJ1-6; perhaps TRBD1 as D (5 bases). The CDR3 is 14 amino acids. V lost 1 base and J lost 8, with 9 bases in between. Germline V lookup: CDR1 SEHNR, CDR2 FQNEAQ (reference sequence). This chain's CDR3 is CASSLEGRHSPLHF. DNA for the CDR3: TGTGCCAGCAGCTTAGAGGGGAGGCATTCACCCCTCCACTTT.

The chain uses TRBV2 and TRBJ1-2; a weak D match, TRBD1 (6 bases). CDR3 length equals 14 residues. The V and J ends lost 6 bases and 4 bases respectively, with 15 bases between them. From germline, CDR1 is SNHLY and CDR2 FYNNEI. In DNA, the CDR3 is TGTGCCAGCAGAAAAGGACAGAATATCTATGGCTACACCTTC. Translated: CASRKGQNIYGYTF. Combining the CDR3 with reference TRBV2 and TRBJ1-2 gives the whole variable domain EPEVTQTPSHQVTQMGQEVILRCVPISNHLYFYWYRQILGQKVEFLVSFYNNEISEKSEIFDDQFSVERPDGSNFTLKIRSTKLEDSAMYFCASRKGQNIYGYTFGSGTRLTVV.

This chain connects TRBV5-1 to TRBJ1-1; D may be TRBD1 (5 bases). V was trimmed by 4 bases and J by 8 bases, leaving 15 bases between them. This CDR3 comprises 13 residues. Germline V gene lookup returns CDR1 SGHRS and CDR2 YFSETQ. The CDR3 DNA follows: TGCGCCAGCAGCATAGGGGATCTGGGAGAAGCTTTCTTT. Translated, it gives CASSIGDLGEAFF.

This clone has only one observation. The chain combines TRBV2 with TRBJ1-1, with a tentative D call TRBD1 (5 bases). Germline V gene lookup returns CDR1 SNHLY and CDR2 FYNNEI. V shed 2 bases and J shed 3 bases, with 7 bases lying between them. CDR3 size: 13 residues. CDR3 residues: CASSERGYTEAFF. The CDR3 nucleotides read TGTGCCAGCAGTGAACGGGGGTACACTGAAGCTTTCTTT.

This clone has at least ten counts. The chain combines TRBV3-1 (or the pseudogene TRBV3-2) with TRBJ1-1, with TRBD1 matching 10 bases. Germline lookup yields CDR1 LGHDT and CDR2 YNNKEL (reference sequence). Losses at the gene ends were 5 bases for V and 6 bases for J; bases not matched to a gene: 9. The CDR3 runs 15 residues. The CDR3 reads CASSSRTGGSAEAFF. In DNA, the CDR3 is TGTGCCAGCAGCAGTCGGACAGGGGGGTCAGCTGAAGCTTTCTTT.

The V gene is TRBV19, the J gene TRBJ2-2, with D perhaps TRBD1 (5 bases). CDR1 is LNHDA and CDR2 is SQIVND in the germline V gene (reference sequence). Trimming shortened V by 2 bases and J by 0 bases, and 10 bases separated the two germline ends. The CDR3 spans 16 residues. The chain's CDR3 is CASSIRMTANTGELFF. The CDR3 bases are TGTGCCAGTAGTATAAGGATGACAGCGAACACCGGGGAGCTGTTTTTT.

This sequence joins TRBV18 and TRBJ1-4; weak D call: TRBD1 (6 bases). Trimming left V 5 bases short and J 4 bases short, with 14 bases between. The CDR3 consists of 15 residues. Germline lookup yields CDR1 KGHSH and CDR2 LQKENI. The CDR3 loop reads CASSLTGHGNEKLFF. The CDR3 nucleotides read TGTGCCAGCTCATTGACGGGACACGGTAATGAAAAACTGTTTTTT.

The chain recombines TRBV2 with TRBJ2-7, with 8 nucleotides matching TRBD1. Losses at the gene ends were 6 bases for V and 6 bases for J; bases not matched to a gene: 1. Germline CDR1 SNHLY, CDR2 FYNNEI. This CDR3 region has 11 residues. The CDR3 is CASRTGVEQYF. DNA for the CDR3: TGTGCCAGCAGGACAGGGGTCGAGCAGTACTTC. The full variable domain, in which reference TRBV2 and TRBJ2-7 provide the parts outside the CDR3, is EPEVTQTPSHQVTQMGQEVILRCVPISNHLYFYWYRQILGQKVEFLVSFYNNEISEKSEIFDDQFSVERPDGSNFTLKIRSTKLEDSAMYFCASRTGVEQYFGPGTRLTVT.

This sequence joins TRBV5-1 and TRBJ2-7, with 10 positions matching TRBD2. The V gene end was trimmed by 0 bases and the J gene end by 1 base; junction bases not matched to a gene: 4. The CDR3 contains 16 residues. CDR1 is SGHRS and CDR2 is YFSETQ in the germline V gene. This CDR3 is CASSLGLAGVSYEQYF. In DNA, the CDR3 is TGCGCCAGCAGCTTGGGCCTAGCGGGAGTTTCCTACGAGCAGTACTTC. Variable domain in full (rest from reference TRBV5-1 and TRBJ2-7): KAGVTQTPRYLIKTRGQQVTLSCSPISGHRSVSWYQQTPGQGLQFLFEYFSETQRNKGNFPGRFSGRQFSNSRSEMNVSTLELGDSALYLCASSLGLAGVSYEQYFGPGTRLTVT.

V is TRBV19 and J is TRBJ2-3; D is ambiguous. Germline V gene data show CDR1 as LNHDA and CDR2 as SQIVND (reference sequence). This CDR3 is 14 amino acids long. The ends were cut back, 1 base at V and 1 base at J, with 6 bases in the middle. As DNA, the CDR3 is TGTGCCAGTAGTATAGCAGTCGGCACAGATACGCAGTATTTT. Its translation: CASSIAVGTDTQYF.

V is TRBV19 and J is TRBJ1-5; D is unresolved. The CDR3 length is 14 residues. In germline, CDR1 is LNHDA, CDR2 SQIVND (reference sequence). Trimming stripped 3 bases from V and 5 bases from J, with 11 bases between. CDR3 in amino acids: CASSIPGYYQPQHF. The CDR3 DNA reads as TGTGCCAGTAGTATCCCAGGCTACTATCAGCCCCAGCATTTT.

V gene TRBV7-9 combines with J gene TRBJ1-2; no clear D gene. V was cut by 0 bases and J by 3 bases, with 8 bases left in between. The CDR3 extends over 14 amino acids. The germline gives CDR1 SEHNR, CDR2 FQNEAQ (reference sequence). CDR3 amino acids: CASSLAPDYYGYTF. The CDR3 DNA is TGTGCCAGCAGCTTAGCCCCTGACTACTATGGCTACACCTTC.